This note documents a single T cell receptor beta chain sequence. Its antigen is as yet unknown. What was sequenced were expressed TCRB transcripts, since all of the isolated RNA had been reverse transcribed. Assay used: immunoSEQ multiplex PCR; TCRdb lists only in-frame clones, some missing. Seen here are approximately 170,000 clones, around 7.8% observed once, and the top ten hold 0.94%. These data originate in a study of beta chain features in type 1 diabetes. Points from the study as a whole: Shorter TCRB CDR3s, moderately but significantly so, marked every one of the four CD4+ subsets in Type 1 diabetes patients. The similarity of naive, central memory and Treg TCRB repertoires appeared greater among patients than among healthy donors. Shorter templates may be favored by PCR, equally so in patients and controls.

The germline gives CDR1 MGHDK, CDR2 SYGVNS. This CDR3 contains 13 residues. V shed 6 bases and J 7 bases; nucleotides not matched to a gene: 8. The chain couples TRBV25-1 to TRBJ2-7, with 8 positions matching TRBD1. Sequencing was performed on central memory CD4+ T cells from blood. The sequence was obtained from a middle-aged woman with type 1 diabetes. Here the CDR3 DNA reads TGTGCCAGCAGAGGACAGGGAACGAATGAGCAGTACTTC. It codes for CASRGQGTNEQYF.